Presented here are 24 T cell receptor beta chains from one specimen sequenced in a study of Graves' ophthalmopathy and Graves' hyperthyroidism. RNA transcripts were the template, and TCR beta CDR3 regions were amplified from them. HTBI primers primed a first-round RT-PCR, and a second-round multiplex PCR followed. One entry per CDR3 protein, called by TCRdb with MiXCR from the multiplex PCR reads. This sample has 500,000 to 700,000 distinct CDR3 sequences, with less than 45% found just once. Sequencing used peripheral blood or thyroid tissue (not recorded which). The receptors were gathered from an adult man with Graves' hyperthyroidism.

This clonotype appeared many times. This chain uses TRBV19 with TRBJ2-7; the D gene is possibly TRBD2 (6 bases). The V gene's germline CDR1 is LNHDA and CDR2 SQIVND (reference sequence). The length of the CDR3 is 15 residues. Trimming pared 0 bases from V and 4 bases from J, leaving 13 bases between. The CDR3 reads CASSIEVRGLYEQYF. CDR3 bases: TGTGCCAGTAGTATAGAGGTTCGAGGACTATACGAGCAGTACTTC. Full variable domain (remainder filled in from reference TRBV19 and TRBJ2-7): DGGITQSPKYLFRKEGQNVTLSCEQNLNHDAMYWYRQDPGQGLRLIYYSQIVNDFQKGDIAEGYSVSREKKESFPLTVTSAQKNPTAFYLCASSIEVRGLYEQYFGPGTRLTVT.

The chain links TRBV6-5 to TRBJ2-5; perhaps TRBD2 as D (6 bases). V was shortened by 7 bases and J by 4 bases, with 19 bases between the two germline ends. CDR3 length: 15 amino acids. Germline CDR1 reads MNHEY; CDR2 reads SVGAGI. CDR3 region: CASNPGDGSGETQYF. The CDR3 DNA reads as TGTGCCAGCAACCCGGGGGACGGCAGCGGAGAGACCCAGTACTTC.

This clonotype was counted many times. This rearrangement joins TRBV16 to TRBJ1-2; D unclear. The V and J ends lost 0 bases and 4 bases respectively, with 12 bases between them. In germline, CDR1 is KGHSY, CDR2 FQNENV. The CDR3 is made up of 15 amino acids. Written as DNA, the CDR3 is TGTGCCAGCAGCCAATCTAGGACGGATTCCTATGGCTACACCTTC. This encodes CASSQSRTDSYGYTF.

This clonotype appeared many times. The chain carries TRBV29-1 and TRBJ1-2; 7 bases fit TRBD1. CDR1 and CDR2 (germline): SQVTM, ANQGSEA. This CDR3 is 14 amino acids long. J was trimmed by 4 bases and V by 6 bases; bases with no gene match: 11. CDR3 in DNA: TGCAGCGTCGAGCAGGGGGAGCCCCTCTATGGCTACACCTTC. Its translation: CSVEQGEPLYGYTF. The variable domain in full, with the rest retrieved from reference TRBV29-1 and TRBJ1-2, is SAVISQKPSRDICQRGTSLTIQCQVDSQVTMMFWYRQQPGQSLTLIATANQGSEATYESGFVIDKFPISRPNLTFSTLTVSNMSPEDSSIYLCSVEQGEPLYGYTFGSGTRLTVV.

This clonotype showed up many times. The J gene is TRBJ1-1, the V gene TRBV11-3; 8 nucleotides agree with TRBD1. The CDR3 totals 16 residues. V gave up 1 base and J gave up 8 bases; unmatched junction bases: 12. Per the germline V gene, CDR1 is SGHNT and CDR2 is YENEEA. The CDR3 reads CASSLGTGRAAMEAFF. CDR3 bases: TGTGCCAGCAGCTTAGGGACAGGGAGGGCGGCGATGGAAGCTTTCTTT.

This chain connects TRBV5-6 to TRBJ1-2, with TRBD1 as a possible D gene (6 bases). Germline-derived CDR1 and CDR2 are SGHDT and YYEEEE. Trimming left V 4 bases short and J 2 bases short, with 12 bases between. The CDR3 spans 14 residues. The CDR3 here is CASSRAQGNYGYTF. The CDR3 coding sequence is TGTGCCAGCAGCCGAGCTCAGGGGAACTATGGCTACACCTTC.

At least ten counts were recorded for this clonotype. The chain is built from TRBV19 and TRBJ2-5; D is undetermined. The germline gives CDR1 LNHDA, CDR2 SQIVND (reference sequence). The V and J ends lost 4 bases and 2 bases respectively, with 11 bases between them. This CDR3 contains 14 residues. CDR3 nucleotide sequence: TGTGCCAGTAGTAAGGTAGATAGTCAAGAGACCCAGTACTTC. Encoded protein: CASSKVDSQETQYF.

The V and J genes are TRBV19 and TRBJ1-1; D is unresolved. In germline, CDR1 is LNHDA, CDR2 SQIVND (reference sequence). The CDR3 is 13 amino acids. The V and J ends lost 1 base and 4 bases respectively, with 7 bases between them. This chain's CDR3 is CASSIAVGTEAFF. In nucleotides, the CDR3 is TGTGCCAGTAGTATAGCTGTGGGCACTGAAGCTTTCTTT.

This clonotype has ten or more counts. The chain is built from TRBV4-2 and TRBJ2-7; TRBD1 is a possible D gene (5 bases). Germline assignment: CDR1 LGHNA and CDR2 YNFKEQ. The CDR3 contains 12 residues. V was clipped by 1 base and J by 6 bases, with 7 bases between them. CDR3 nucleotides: TGTGCCAGCAGCCAAGTCACAGGCGAGCAGTACTTC. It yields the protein CASSQVTGEQYF.

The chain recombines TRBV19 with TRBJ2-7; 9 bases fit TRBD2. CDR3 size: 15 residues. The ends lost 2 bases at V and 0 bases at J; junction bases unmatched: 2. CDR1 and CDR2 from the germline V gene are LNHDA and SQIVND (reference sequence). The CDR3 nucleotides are TGTGCCAGTAGTATAATAGCGGGAGCCTCCTACGAGCAGTACTTC. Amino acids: CASSIIAGASYEQYF.

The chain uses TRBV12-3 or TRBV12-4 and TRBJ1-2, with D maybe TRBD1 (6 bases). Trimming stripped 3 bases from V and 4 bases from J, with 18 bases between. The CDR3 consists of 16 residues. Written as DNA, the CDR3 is TGTGCCAGCAGTTTGGGGGGACCCGGACAGTCCTATGGCTACACCTTC. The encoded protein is CASSLGGPGQSYGYTF.

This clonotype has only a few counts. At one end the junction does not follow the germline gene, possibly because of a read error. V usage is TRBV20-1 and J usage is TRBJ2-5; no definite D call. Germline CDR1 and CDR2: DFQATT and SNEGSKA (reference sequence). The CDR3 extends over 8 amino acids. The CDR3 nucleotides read TGCAGTGCCCCGACCCGGGCGTTC. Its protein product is CSAPTRAF.

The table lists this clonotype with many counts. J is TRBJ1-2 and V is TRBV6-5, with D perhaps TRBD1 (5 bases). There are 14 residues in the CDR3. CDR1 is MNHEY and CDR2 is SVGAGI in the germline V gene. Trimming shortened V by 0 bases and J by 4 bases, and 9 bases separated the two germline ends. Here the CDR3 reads CASSYSGGGYGYTF. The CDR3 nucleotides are TGTGCCAGCAGTTACTCTGGGGGTGGCTATGGCTACACCTTC.

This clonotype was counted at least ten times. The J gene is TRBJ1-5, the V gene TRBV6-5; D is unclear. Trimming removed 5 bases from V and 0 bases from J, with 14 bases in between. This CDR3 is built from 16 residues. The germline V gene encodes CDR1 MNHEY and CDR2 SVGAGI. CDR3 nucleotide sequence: TGTGCCAGCAGTCGTGTGCGCCCGAATAGCAATCAGCCCCAGCATTTT. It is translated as CASSRVRPNSNQPQHF.

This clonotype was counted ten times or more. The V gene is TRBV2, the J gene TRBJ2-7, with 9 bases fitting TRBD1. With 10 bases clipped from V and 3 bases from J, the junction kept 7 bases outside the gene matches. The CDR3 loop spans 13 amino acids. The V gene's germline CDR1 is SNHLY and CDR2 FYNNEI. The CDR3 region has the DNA TGTGCCACCGCATTGGGACAGGGCTACGAGCAGTACTTC. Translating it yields CATALGQGYEQYF.

The DNA of the CDR3 is TGTGCCATCAGTGCAGGGACAAATAGCAATCAGCCCCAGCATTTT. Protein: CAISAGTNSNQPQHF. The rearrangement links TRBV10-3 to TRBJ1-5; D perhaps matches TRBD1 (6 bases). Germline V gene data show CDR1 as ENHRY and CDR2 as SYGVKD. Trimming removed 4 bases at V and 0 bases at J, with 10 bases between. The CDR3 is 15 residues long.

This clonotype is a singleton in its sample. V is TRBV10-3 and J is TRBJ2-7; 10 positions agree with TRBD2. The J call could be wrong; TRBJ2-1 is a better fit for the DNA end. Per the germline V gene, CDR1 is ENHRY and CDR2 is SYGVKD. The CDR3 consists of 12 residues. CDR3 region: CAGRTSGNEQFF. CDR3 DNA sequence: TGTGCCGGACGGACTAGCGGCAATGAGCAGTTCTTC.

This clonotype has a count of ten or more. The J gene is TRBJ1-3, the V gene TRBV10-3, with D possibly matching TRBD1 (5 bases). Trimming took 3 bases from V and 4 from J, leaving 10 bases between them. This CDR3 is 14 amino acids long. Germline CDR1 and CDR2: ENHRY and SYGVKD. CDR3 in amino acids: CAISDGTEGNTIYF. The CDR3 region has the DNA TGTGCCATCAGTGATGGGACGGAAGGAAACACCATATATTTT.

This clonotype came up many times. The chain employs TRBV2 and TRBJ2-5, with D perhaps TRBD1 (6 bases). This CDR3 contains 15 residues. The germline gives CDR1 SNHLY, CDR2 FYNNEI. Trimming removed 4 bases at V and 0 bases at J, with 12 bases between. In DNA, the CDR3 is TGTGCCAGCAGTGGCGGAGACAGGAACCAAGAGACCCAGTACTTC. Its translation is CASSGGDRNQETQYF.

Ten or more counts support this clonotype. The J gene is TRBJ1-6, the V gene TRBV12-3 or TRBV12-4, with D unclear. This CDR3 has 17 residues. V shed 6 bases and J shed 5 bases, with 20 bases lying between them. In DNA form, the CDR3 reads TGTGCCAGCAGCGACGCTGCGGGCTACAAGGATAATTCACCCCTCCACTTT. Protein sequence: CASSDAAGYKDNSPLHF.

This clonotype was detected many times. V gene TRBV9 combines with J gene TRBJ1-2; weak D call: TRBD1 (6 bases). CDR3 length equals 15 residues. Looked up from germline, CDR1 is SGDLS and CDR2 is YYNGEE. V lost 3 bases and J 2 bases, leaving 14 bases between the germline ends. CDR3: CASSARQAGNYGYTF. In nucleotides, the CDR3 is TGTGCCAGCAGCGCTAGACAGGCTGGGAACTATGGCTACACCTTC.

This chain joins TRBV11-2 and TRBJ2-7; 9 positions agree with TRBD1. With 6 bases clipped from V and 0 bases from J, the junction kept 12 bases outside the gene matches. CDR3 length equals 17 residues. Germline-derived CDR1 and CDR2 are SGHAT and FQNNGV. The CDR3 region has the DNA TGTGCCAGCAGGCTACAGGGGGCCGTACCCCTCTCCTACGAGCAGTACTTC. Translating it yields CASRLQGAVPLSYEQYF.

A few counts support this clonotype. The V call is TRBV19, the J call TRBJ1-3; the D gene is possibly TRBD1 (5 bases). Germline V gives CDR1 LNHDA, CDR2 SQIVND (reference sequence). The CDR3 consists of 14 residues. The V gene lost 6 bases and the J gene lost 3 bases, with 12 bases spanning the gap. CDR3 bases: TGTGCCAGTAGGGGACGGAGCTTTGGAAACACCATATATTTT. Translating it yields CASRGRSFGNTIYF. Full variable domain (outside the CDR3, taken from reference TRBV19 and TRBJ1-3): DGGITQSPKYLFRKEGQNVTLSCEQNLNHDAMYWYRQDPGQGLRLIYYSQIVNDFQKGDIAEGYSVSREKKESFPLTVTSAQKNPTAFYLCASRGRSFGNTIYFGEGSWLTVV.

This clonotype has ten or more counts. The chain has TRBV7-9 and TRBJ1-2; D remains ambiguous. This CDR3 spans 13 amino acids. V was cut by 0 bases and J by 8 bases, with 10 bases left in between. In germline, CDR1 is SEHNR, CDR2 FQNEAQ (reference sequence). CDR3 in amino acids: CASSLAGLLGYTF. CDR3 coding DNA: TGTGCCAGCAGCTTAGCGGGCCTCCTGGGCTACACCTTC.